The clone carrying this T cell receptor beta chain was counted many times. V was clipped by 6 bases and J by 2 bases, with 16 bases between them. The CDR3 covers 15 residues. Germline V gene sequence: CDR1 MNHEY, CDR2 SVGEGT. These data belong to a study of blood T cell repertoires in COVID-19. Study-level information: Spain, Italy and the United States supplied samples that represented acute and convalescent COVID-19. PBMCs, B-cell-depleted T cells, or T cells were the source of the cDNA or gDNA that made up the material.

Cohort assignment relied on participant-reported clinical history. In the original workflow: Reference gene primers were amplified, and this amplification served to estimate nucleated cell counts. The repertoire was sequenced with immunoSEQ multiplex PCR; TCRdb's copy has only in-frame clones and lacks some. The V and J calls and clone size come from that table; D and trimming were worked out from the DNA. This sample yields 130,000 to 150,000 clones, of which 84% are seen a single time; 5.5% belongs to the top ten. The rearrangement links TRBV6-2 or TRBV6-3 to TRBJ2-5; D remains unclear. Sequencing input: PBMCs or T cells enriched from blood (not recorded which). The sequence came from a man between 35 and 55 years old with acute COVID-19. The CDR3 bases are TGTGCCAGCAGCCCAGCCCTCCATTCGCAAGAGACCCAGTACTTC. Translation: CASSPALHSQETQYF.